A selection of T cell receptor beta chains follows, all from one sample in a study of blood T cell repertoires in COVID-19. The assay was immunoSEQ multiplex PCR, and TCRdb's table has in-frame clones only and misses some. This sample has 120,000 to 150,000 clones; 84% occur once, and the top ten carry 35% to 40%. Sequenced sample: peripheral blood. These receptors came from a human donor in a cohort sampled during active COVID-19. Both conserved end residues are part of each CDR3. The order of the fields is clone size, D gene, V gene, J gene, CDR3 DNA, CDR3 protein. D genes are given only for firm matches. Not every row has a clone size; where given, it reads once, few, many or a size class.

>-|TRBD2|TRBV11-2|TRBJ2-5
TGTGCCAGCAGCTTGACTAGCGGGGGCCCTCAAGAGACCCAGTACTTC
CASSLTSGGPQETQYF
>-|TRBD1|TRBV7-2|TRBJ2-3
TGTGCCAGCTCCTCCCGAACAGGGGGGCCAGATACGCAGTATTTT
CASSSRTGGPDTQYF
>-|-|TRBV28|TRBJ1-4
TGTGCCAGCAGTTCTGGAGCCGGGGCAACTAATGAAAAACTGTTTTTT
CASSSGAGATNEKLFF
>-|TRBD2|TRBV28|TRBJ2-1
TGTGCCAGCAGTTCATCGAGACTAGCGGGGGATGAGCAGTTCTTC
CASSSSRLAGDEQFF
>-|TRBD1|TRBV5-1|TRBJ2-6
TGCGCCAGCACCATGGGGACAGGGCAACCTGGGGCCAACGTCCTGACTTTC
CASTMGTGQPGANVLTF
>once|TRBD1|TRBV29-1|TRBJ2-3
TGCAGCGTCGAACCGGGACAGCACACAGATACGCAGTATTTT
CSVEPGQHTDTQYF
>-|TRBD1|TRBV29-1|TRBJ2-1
TGCAGCGGCGACAGGGGTTCCGATGAGCAGTTCTTC
CSGDRGSDEQFF
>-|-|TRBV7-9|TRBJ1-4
TGTGCCAGCAGCTTAGTCGATGAAAAACTGTTTTTT
CASSLVDEKLFF
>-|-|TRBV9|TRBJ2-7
TGTGCCAGCAGCCCCCGGACCCGGGGCTACGAGCAGTACTTC
CASSPRTRGYEQYF
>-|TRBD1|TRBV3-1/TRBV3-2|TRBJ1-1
TGTGCCAGCAGCCGCCCTGGGCAGGGGGCCTCGGGGACTGAAGCTTTCTTT
CASSRPGQGASGTEAFF
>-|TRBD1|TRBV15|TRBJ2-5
TGTGCCACCAGCAGCCCGGGACAGGGGTTTAGGGGACAAGAGACCCAGTACTTC
CATSSPGQGFRGQETQYF
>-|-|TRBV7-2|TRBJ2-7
TGTGCCAGCAGCTTAGTTGTCGGTTACGAGCAGTACTTC
CASSLVVGYEQYF
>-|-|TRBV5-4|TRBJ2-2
TGTGCCACCCACAGTGGTTACACCGGGGAGCTGTTTTTT
CATHSGYTGELFF